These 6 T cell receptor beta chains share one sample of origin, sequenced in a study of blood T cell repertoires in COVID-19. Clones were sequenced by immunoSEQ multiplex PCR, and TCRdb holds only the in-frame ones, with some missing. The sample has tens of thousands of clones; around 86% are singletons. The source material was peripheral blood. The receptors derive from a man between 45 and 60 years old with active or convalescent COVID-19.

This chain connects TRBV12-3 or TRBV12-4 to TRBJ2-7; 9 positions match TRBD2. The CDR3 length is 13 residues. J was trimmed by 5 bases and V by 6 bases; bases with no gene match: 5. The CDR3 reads CASSNSGGNEQYV. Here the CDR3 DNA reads TGTGCCAGCAGCAATAGCGGGGGAAACGAGCAGTACGTC.

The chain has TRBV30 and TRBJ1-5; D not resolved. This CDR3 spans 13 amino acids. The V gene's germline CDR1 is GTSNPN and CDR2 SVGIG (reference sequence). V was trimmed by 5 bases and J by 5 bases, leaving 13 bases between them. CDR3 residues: CAWSSISYQPQHF. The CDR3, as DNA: TGTGCCTGGTCTTCTATTTCGTATCAGCCCCAGCATTTT.

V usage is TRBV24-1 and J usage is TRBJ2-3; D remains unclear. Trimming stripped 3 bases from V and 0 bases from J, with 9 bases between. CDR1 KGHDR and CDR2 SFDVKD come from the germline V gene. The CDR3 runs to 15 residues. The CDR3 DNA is TGTGCCACCAGTGATCCCAGACAAAGCACAGATACGCAGTATTTT. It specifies CATSDPRQSTDTQYF.

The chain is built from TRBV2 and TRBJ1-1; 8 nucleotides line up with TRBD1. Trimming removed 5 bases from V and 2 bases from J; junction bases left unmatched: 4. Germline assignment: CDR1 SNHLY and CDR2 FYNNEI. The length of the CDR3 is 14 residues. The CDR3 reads CASSLTGVNTEAFF. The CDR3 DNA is TGTGCCAGCAGTCTGACAGGGGTTAACACTGAAGCTTTCTTT. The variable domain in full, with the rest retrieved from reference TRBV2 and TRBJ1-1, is EPEVTQTPSHQVTQMGQEVILRCVPISNHLYFYWYRQILGQKVEFLVSFYNNEISEKSEIFDDQFSVERPDGSNFTLKIRSTKLEDSAMYFCASSLTGVNTEAFFGQGTRLTVV.

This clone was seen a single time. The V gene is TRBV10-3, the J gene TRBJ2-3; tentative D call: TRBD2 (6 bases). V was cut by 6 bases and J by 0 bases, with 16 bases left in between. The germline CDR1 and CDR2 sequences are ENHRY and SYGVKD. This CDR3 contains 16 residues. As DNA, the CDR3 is TGTGCCATCAGGGAGAGTGGAGGGGTTAGCACAGATACGCAGTATTTT. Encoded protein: CAIRESGGVSTDTQYF.

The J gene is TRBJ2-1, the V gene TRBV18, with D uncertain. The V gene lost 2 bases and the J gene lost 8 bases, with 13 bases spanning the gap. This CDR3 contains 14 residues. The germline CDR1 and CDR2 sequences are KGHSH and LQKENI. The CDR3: CASSPFMGLDEQFF. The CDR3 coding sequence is TGTGCCAGCTCACCATTTATGGGTCTAGATGAGCAGTTCTTC.